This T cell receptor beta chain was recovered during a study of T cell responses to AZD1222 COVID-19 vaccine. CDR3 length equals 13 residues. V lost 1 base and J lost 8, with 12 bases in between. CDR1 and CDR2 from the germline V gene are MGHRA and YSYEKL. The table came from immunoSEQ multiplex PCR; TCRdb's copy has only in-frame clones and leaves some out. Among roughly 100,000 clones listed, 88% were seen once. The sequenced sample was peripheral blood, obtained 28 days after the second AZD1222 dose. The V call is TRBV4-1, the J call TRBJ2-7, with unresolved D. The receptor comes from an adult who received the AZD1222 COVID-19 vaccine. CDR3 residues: CASSQGQDSKQYF. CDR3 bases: TGCGCCAGCAGCCAAGGCCAGGATTCGAAGCAGTACTTC.